The rows below give T cell receptor beta chains drawn from one sample of a study of type 1 and type 2 diabetes patients. TCRdb re-called the multiplex PCR reads with MiXCR, one entry per CDR3 protein. The data contain about 270,000 distinct CDR3 sequences, roughly 48% of them seen just once; the ten biggest clones take up roughly 15%. Source material: peripheral blood mononuclear cells (PBMCs). These receptors originate from a man younger than 35 with type 2 diabetes. The CDR3 runs from the conserved cysteine through the conserved F or W. Clone size appears in some rows only: once, few, many, or a class for an expanded clone.

v_call,clone_size,j_call,cdr3_aa
TRBV7-3,-,TRBJ2-7,CASSETGYEQYF
TRBV7-9,-,-,CASSPQTAVPYEQYF
TRBV7-6,few,TRBJ1-6,CASSFSPDRNSPLHF
TRBV2,-,TRBJ2-7,CASSEGGQSLSYEQYF
TRBV13,few,TRBJ1-2,CASSSRTGGNGYTF
TRBV9,-,TRBJ2-7,CASSVATAGSNYEQYF
TRBV4-2,once,TRBJ1-6,CASSQDVAGGPSPLHF
TRBV28,-,TRBJ2-2,CASIGGGATLVPGELFF
TRBV6-1,-,TRBJ1-6,CASSERQGISPLHF
TRBV29-1,few,TRBJ2-7,CSVEEDTHEQYF
TRBV7-3,-,TRBJ2-2,CASSQIKSTGELVF
TRBV6-5,-,TRBJ2-5,CASTPTPGETQYF
TRBV2,-,TRBJ1-1,CASLTGTEAFF
TRBV5-1,-,TRBJ2-1,CASSSPGLAGGSLSYNEQFF
TRBV9,-,TRBJ1-1,CASSVAGSDTEAFF
TRBV25-1,-,TRBJ1-1,CASRGAEAFF
TRBV10-3,few,TRBJ1-2,CAISGRDLVGYTF
TRBV18,few,TRBJ2-7,CASSFGTALYEQYF
TRBV6-2/TRBV6-3,once,TRBJ1-4,CASRGIDYLEKLFF
TRBV20-1,-,TRBJ2-2,CSAATGGAPGELFF
TRBV18,once,TRBJ2-3,CASSPSRVLTDTQYF
TRBV15,-,TRBJ2-1,CATSRDGVLAGVNNEQFF
TRBV10-2,-,TRBJ2-7,CASSEDPLYHF
TRBV10-3,-,TRBJ2-1,CAISGGGAYNEQFF
TRBV6-4,-,TRBJ1-4,CASRPPGQHNEKLFF
TRBV2,-,TRBJ2-7,CASSASRLYEQYF
TRBV15,many,TRBJ1-5,CATRGFGNQPQHF
TRBV2,many,TRBJ1-4,CASISIGGEKLFF
TRBV9,-,TRBJ2-5,CASSALGGGETQYF
TRBV6-4,-,TRBJ2-7,CASSLREGFYEQYF
TRBV6-6,-,TRBJ2-7,CASSLPPVGYEQYF
TRBV15,few,TRBJ2-7,CATSSYETGGGYEQYF
TRBV29-1,-,TRBJ1-1,CSVDTGFTEAFF
TRBV19,-,TRBJ1-5,CASSKDDSNQPQHF
TRBV2,-,TRBJ2-5,CASSEGREKKFF
TRBV28,-,TRBJ1-2,CASSVNTGGYTF
TRBV2,-,TRBJ2-7,CAISNGDELYEQYF
TRBV6-5,-,TRBJ2-2,CASSYSASGEIGELFF
TRBV28,-,TRBJ2-5,CASEGRGVQTQYF
TRBV24-1,-,TRBJ2-1,CATSDRGTGPLAEQFF
TRBV30,-,TRBJ1-2,CAFSQGVGYGYTF
TRBV14,few,TRBJ2-1,CASREAGRGMNEQFF
TRBV25-1,-,TRBJ1-4,CASSEIANEKLFF
TRBV2,-,TRBJ1-1,CASSGRLSEAFF
TRBV5-1,-,TRBJ2-2,CASSLFWQGANTGELFF